This T cell receptor (beta chain) was profiled in a study of cytomegalovirus exposure and HLA in healthy donors. In the study overall: Among the 350 to 500 donors who were genotyped, roughly 85% fell in the genetic ancestry cluster that is associated with self-reported Caucasian donors.

This PCR relied on a set of 60 Vbeta primers and 13 Jbeta primers. Sequencing was performed with immunoSEQ multiplex PCR; in TCRdb, only in-frame clones are kept and a portion is missing. The table includes about 100,000 clones, 85% detected once. CDR3 size: 13 residues. Germline V gene data show CDR1 as KGHSH and CDR2 as LQKENI. Trimming cost V 8 bases and J 2 bases, with 10 bases left between them. Sequenced material: PBMCs. The source of this sequence is a man aged 25 to 45 in good health and CMV-seronegative. The V and J genes are TRBV18 and TRBJ1-5; D is perhaps TRBD1 (5 bases). Here the CDR3 DNA reads TGTGCCAGCATGTGGGGGGGCAATCAGCCCCAGCATTTT. This translates into CASMWGGNQPQHF.